The 27 T cell receptor beta chains reported below all come from one sample, sequenced in a study of Tregs in tolerant kidney transplant recipients. Clones were read by immunoSEQ multiplex PCR, and TCRdb kept only the in-frame ones, dropping some. This sample has tens of thousands of clones, with 84% found just once. The sample comprised CD4+ T cells from blood. Receptors were obtained from a human donor in good health.

The chain couples TRBV28 to TRBJ2-7; TRBD2 matches at 9 bases. The CDR3 loop spans 15 amino acids. Germline V lookup: CDR1 MDHEN, CDR2 SYDVKM. The J segment lost 6 bases and the V segment lost 4 bases, leaving 10 bases of the junction unmatched. The CDR3 is CASSSRGRAVGEQYF. The DNA of the CDR3 is TGTGCCAGCAGTTCTCGCGGGAGGGCCGTGGGCGAGCAGTACTTC.

There are a few counts of this clone. This CDR3 is CASSVGLADEQYF. Here the CDR3 DNA reads TGTGCCAGCAGCGTTGGACTAGCAGACGAGCAGTACTTC. V gene TRBV7-2 combines with J gene TRBJ2-7, with 8 bases identical to TRBD2. V shed 5 bases and J 5 bases; nucleotides not matched to a gene: 5. This CDR3 region has 13 residues. Germline loops: CDR1 SGHTA, CDR2 FQGNSA.

In its sample, this clone was seen a few times. This sequence joins TRBV11-2 and TRBJ1-1; a weak D match, TRBD1 (6 bases). Trimming took off 5 bases at V and 3 bases at J, with 16 bases between the two ends. The CDR3 contains 15 residues. Germline assignment: CDR1 SGHAT and CDR2 FQNNGV. In DNA form, the CDR3 reads TGTGCCAGCAGCCCCCTTAAAGGGGGAGACACTGAAGCTTTCTTT. Encoded protein: CASSPLKGGDTEAFF.

This sequence joins TRBV7-9 and TRBJ1-4; TRBD1 matches at 9 bases. The junction had 5 bases not matched to a gene; V was cut back by 1 base and J by 5 bases. Germline V gene lookup returns CDR1 SEHNR and CDR2 FQNEAQ (reference sequence). This CDR3 has 16 residues. The CDR3 nucleotides are TGTGCCAGCAGCTTAGTGTCGGGACAGGGAAATGAAAAACTGTTTTTT. The encoded protein is CASSLVSGQGNEKLFF.

This clone was recorded once. This rearrangement joins TRBV7-2 to TRBJ2-5; D is possibly TRBD1 (5 bases). With 0 bases removed from V and 2 bases from J, the gap between germline ends came to 7 bases. The CDR3 is 14 residues long. Germline assignment: CDR1 SGHTA and CDR2 FQGNSA. CDR3 region: CASSLATAQETQYF. The CDR3 bases are TGTGCCAGCAGCTTAGCGACAGCGCAAGAGACCCAGTACTTC.

This clone showed up many times. The rearrangement joins TRBV5-4 to TRBJ2-3; D perhaps matches TRBD2 (5 bases). Trimming shortened V by 2 bases and J by 4 bases, and 20 bases separated the two germline ends. Germline lookup yields CDR1 SGHNT and CDR2 YYREEE (reference sequence). CDR3 length equals 17 residues. CDR3 coding DNA: TGTGCCAGCAGCTTCGCGAAGGACTCCTTTGAGCCAGATACGCAGTATTTT. Translated, it gives CASSFAKDSFEPDTQYF.

The chain employs TRBV7-9 and TRBJ2-3, with D uncertain. Germline V gives CDR1 SEHNR, CDR2 FQNEAQ (reference sequence). Trimming took off 3 bases at V and 7 bases at J, with 20 bases between the two ends. The CDR3 covers 16 residues. The CDR3 loop reads CASSFFSLSSINTQYF. The CDR3 DNA reads as TGTGCCAGCAGCTTCTTCAGTCTCTCTTCGATTAATACGCAGTATTTT.

The chain employs TRBV9 and TRBJ2-5; no definite D call. V was cut by 0 bases and J by 2 bases, with 8 bases left in between. This CDR3 comprises 14 residues. The germline V gene has CDR1 SGDLS and CDR2 YYNGEE. The CDR3 here is CASSVGGPQETQYF. Written as DNA, the CDR3 is TGTGCCAGCAGCGTAGGTGGACCTCAAGAGACCCAGTACTTC.

V is TRBV9 and J is TRBJ2-3; 9 bases agree with TRBD2. This CDR3 contains 17 residues. The V segment lost 1 base and the J segment 4 bases; nucleotides outside the gene matches: 10. Per the germline V gene, CDR1 is SGDLS and CDR2 is YYNGEE. The CDR3 loop reads CASSVLAGGLFADTQYF. DNA for the CDR3: TGTGCCAGCAGCGTACTCGCGGGGGGGCTTTTCGCAGATACGCAGTATTTT.

This sequence joins TRBV7-3 and TRBJ2-1, with a weak D call TRBD2 (6 bases). This CDR3 spans 14 amino acids. Germline lookup yields CDR1 SGHTA and CDR2 FQGTGA. The V gene lost 4 bases and the J gene lost 8 bases, with 15 bases spanning the gap. The CDR3 coding sequence is TGTGCCAGCAGCTCCGCGGGAAGTCTGGATGAGCAGTTCTTC. Its protein is CASSSAGSLDEQFF.

The gene calls are TRBV7-2 and TRBJ2-2; no firm D call. CDR1 and CDR2 from the germline V gene are SGHTA and FQGNSA. This CDR3 is 13 amino acids long. The V gene lost 1 base and the J gene lost 4 bases, with 4 bases spanning the gap. CDR3 loop: CASSLGFTGELFF. The CDR3 DNA is TGTGCCAGCAGCTTAGGGTTCACCGGGGAGCTGTTTTTT. Combining the CDR3 with reference TRBV7-2 and TRBJ2-2 gives the whole variable domain GAGVSQSPSNKVTEKGKDVELRCDPISGHTALYWYRQSLGQGLEFLIYFQGNSAPDKSGLPSDRFSAERTGGSVSTLTIQRTQQEDSAVYLCASSLGFTGELFFGEGSRLTVL.

The J gene is TRBJ2-3, the V gene TRBV7-2; D not resolved. Germline CDR1 and CDR2: SGHTA and FQGNSA. CDR3 length equals 12 residues. Trimming stripped 1 base from V and 1 base from J, with 0 bases between. CDR3 in DNA: TGTGCCAGCAGCTTAGGCACAGATACGCAGTATTTT. This encodes CASSLGTDTQYF.

This clone is classed as medium-sized. This chain joins TRBV14 and TRBJ2-1; a possible D gene is TRBD1 (6 bases). The CDR3 runs to 14 residues. Trimming took 1 base from V and 7 from J, leaving 11 bases between them. Germline CDR1 reads SGHDN; CDR2 reads FVKESK. CDR3 in amino acids: CASSQVSGTNEQFF. The CDR3 region has the DNA TGTGCCAGCAGCCAAGTTTCAGGGACAAATGAGCAGTTCTTC.

The CDR3 loop is CSRARPTGNTIYF. In DNA form, the CDR3 reads TGCAGCCGAGCAAGGCCGACAGGAAACACCATATATTTT. The chain combines TRBV29-1 with TRBJ1-3, with D unclear. This CDR3 has 13 residues. Germline values: CDR1 SQVTM, CDR2 ANQGSEA. V was clipped by 8 bases and J by 4 bases, with 15 bases between them.

The gene calls are TRBV7-8 and TRBJ2-7; D perhaps matches TRBD2 (6 bases). The CDR3 has 14 residues. The V and J ends lost 5 bases and 5 bases respectively, with 16 bases between them. Germline V gives CDR1 SGHVS, CDR2 FQNEAQ. The CDR3 DNA reads as TGTGCCAGCAGCCCGGGGCGGACTAACCACGAGCAGTACTTC. This codes for CASSPGRTNHEQYF.

This chain connects TRBV18 to TRBJ2-7; 7 bases are shared with TRBD1. The germline V gene has CDR1 KGHSH and CDR2 LQKENI. CDR3 length: 15 amino acids. V lost 2 bases to trimming and J lost 0 bases; unmatched junction nucleotides: 4. In DNA form, the CDR3 reads TGTGCCAGCTCACCATCTCGGGACAGCTCCTACGAGCAGTACTTC. It is translated as CASSPSRDSSYEQYF.

The V gene is TRBV19, the J gene TRBJ1-1; D is undetermined. Germline-derived CDR1 and CDR2 are LNHDA and SQIVND (reference sequence). The germline V and J ends were trimmed by 5 bases and 5 bases, with 12 bases remaining between them. The CDR3 is made up of 13 amino acids. The CDR3 region has the DNA TGTGCCAGTAGTGGAATAGGAGGTACTGAAGCTTTCTTT. It specifies CASSGIGGTEAFF.

This chain links TRBV6-5 with TRBJ2-7, with D maybe TRBD1 (5 bases). The V end was cut by 2 bases, the J end by 0 bases, with 11 bases between. There are 15 residues in the CDR3. Germline CDR1 is MNHEY and CDR2 is SVGAGI. CDR3 bases: TGTGCCAGCAGTTACGGGGCCCCACCCTCCTACGAGCAGTACTTC. It codes for CASSYGAPPSYEQYF.

Turning to this clone: At the DNA level, this CDR3 is encoded by other sequences in the same sample as well. The DNA of the CDR3 is TGTGCCAGCAGCTTGCGCCCAGGGGTGGAATACAATCAGCCCCAGCATTTT. Its translation is CASSLRPGVEYNQPQHF. The rearrangement links TRBV5-6 to TRBJ1-5, with D maybe TRBD1 (6 bases). This CDR3 contains 17 residues. Trimming removed 1 base from V and 3 bases from J, with 17 bases in between. CDR1 and CDR2 from the germline V gene are SGHDT and YYEEEE.

This chain links TRBV5-5 with TRBJ1-1; TRBD1 is a possible D gene (5 bases). V shed 1 base and J shed 4 bases, with 17 bases lying between them. The length of the CDR3 is 16 residues. CDR1 is SGHKS, CDR2 YYEKEE, per germline (reference sequence). CDR3 DNA sequence: TGTGCCAGCAGCTTGCGACAGAGGGCCATTGGCACTGAAGCTTTCTTT. Translating gives CASSLRQRAIGTEAFF.

This sequence joins TRBV11-2 and TRBJ2-4, with D possibly matching TRBD1 (5 bases). Germline CDR1 and CDR2: SGHAT and FQNNGV. The ends were cut back, 1 base at V and 8 bases at J, with 15 bases in the middle. The CDR3 runs 15 residues. CDR3 loop: CASSLAWGPRDIQYF. CDR3 coding DNA: TGTGCCAGCAGCTTAGCTTGGGGCCCGAGAGACATTCAGTACTTC. Variable domain in full (rest from reference TRBV11-2 and TRBJ2-4): EAGVAQSPRYKIIEKRQSVAFWCNPISGHATLYWYQQILGQGPKLLIQFQNNGVVDDSQLPKDRFSAERLKGVDSTLKIQPAKLEDSAVYLCASSLAWGPRDIQYFGAGTRLSVL.

This clone has a handful of counts. The chain combines TRBV9 with TRBJ1-5, with D perhaps TRBD1 (5 bases). Trimming took off 4 bases at V and 1 base at J, with 15 bases between the two ends. The CDR3 covers 16 residues. Germline V lookup: CDR1 SGDLS, CDR2 YYNGEE. The CDR3 here is CASSSPSRDSNQPQHF. In DNA form, the CDR3 reads TGTGCCAGCAGCTCACCTTCAAGGGACAGCAATCAGCCCCAGCATTTT.

The chain links TRBV13 to TRBJ2-2; 9 bases agree with TRBD2. V lost 4 bases, J lost 6 bases, and 6 bases stayed unmatched. Germline CDR1 is PRHDT and CDR2 is FYEKMQ (reference sequence). The CDR3 is 15 residues long. CDR3 nucleotide sequence: TGTGCCAGCAGCTCTATAGCGGGGGCCCCCGGGGAGCTGTTTTTT. It codes for CASSSIAGAPGELFF.

V gene TRBV9 combines with J gene TRBJ1-3; 8 bases line up with TRBD1. J was trimmed by 0 bases and V by 2 bases; bases with no gene match: 4. Per the germline V gene, CDR1 is SGDLS and CDR2 is YYNGEE. The CDR3 consists of 16 residues. The CDR3: CASSVTGDTSGNTIYF. CDR3 sequence (DNA): TGTGCCAGCAGCGTGACAGGGGACACCTCTGGAAACACCATATATTTT.

The chain combines TRBV5-8 with TRBJ1-5, with D perhaps matching TRBD1 (6 bases). CDR3 length: 14 amino acids. V was pared by 0 bases and J by 7 bases, with 11 bases between. CDR1 and CDR2 from the germline V gene are SGHTS and YDEGEE. DNA for the CDR3: TGTGCCAGCAGCTTGGATGACAGGTGGCAGCCCCAGCATTTT. This sequence encodes CASSLDDRWQPQHF.

This chain uses TRBV29-1 with TRBJ2-7; TRBD2 matches at 9 bases. CDR1 SQVTM and CDR2 ANQGSEA come from the germline V gene. This CDR3 has 13 residues. The V and J ends lost 3 bases and 2 bases, in that order; junction bases with no gene match: 2. The DNA for the CDR3 is TGCAGCGTTGAGACTAGCGGTACCTACGAGCAGTACTTC. Translation gives CSVETSGTYEQYF.

The gene calls are TRBV19 and TRBJ1-2, with a tentative D call TRBD1 (6 bases). This CDR3 has 18 residues. The V and J ends lost 2 bases and 8 bases respectively, with 27 bases between them. CDR1 is LNHDA, CDR2 SQIVND, per germline (reference sequence). CDR3 residues: CASSILGGRGVPLEGYTF. The DNA of the CDR3 is TGTGCCAGTAGTATACTGGGGGGGCGAGGAGTTCCCTTGGAAGGCTACACCTTC.